This TCR beta chain was sequenced during a study of cytomegalovirus exposure and HLA in healthy donors. Study results and limitations: Among TCR beta chains, those listed as cytomegalovirus-associated numbered 164. TCR sequences were mostly rare, though some public TCRs occurred in many donors.

Here immunoSEQ multiplex PCR was the method, and the copy in TCRdb shows in-frame clones only, minus some. The sample yields some 72,000 clones, about 95% seen once. Notes on this clone: Its antigen remains unknown.

Sequencing was done on a sample of PBMCs. This TCR derives from a young man in good health and CMV-seropositive.

The chain's CDR3 is CASRQGPEQYF. In DNA form, the CDR3 reads TGTGCCAGCAGACAGGGTCCCGAGCAGTACTTC. This chain links TRBV6-5 with TRBJ2-7; D possibly corresponds to TRBD1 (6 bases). Germline CDR1 MNHEY, CDR2 SVGAGI. V lost 6 bases to trimming and J lost 6 bases, with 9 bases between them. CDR3 length: 11 residues.